A single sample gave rise to the 25 T cell receptor beta chains below, sequenced in a study of OX40 agonist ivuxolimab in advanced cancers. Assay: immunoSEQ multiplex PCR; the TCRdb copy retains only in-frame clones and omits some. Seen here are tens of thousands of clones, more than 85% observed once, and the top ten hold 3.4%. Sample: CD4+ or CD8+ T cells sorted from blood, taken in a trial of the OX40 agonist ivuxolimab. These TCRs come from an adult with an advanced solid tumor such as melanoma, head and neck, liver or kidney cancer.

This sequence joins TRBV30 and TRBJ2-1, with D hard to call. Germline CDR1 GTSNPN, CDR2 SVGIG (reference sequence). This CDR3 has 12 residues. Trimming stripped 0 bases from V and 7 bases from J, with 7 bases between. The CDR3 DNA reads TGTGCCTGGAGTGTGACGAGAAATGAGCAGTTCTTC. Amino acids: CAWSVTRNEQFF. Variable domain in full (rest from reference TRBV30 and TRBJ2-1): SQTIHQWPATLVQPVGSPLSLECTVEGTSNPNLYWYRQAAGRGLQLLFYSVGIGQISSEVPQNLSASRPQDRQFILSSKKLLLSDSGFYLCAWSVTRNEQFFGPGTRLTVL.

J is TRBJ2-1 and V is TRBV19; D gene unclear. Per the germline V gene, CDR1 is LNHDA and CDR2 is SQIVND (reference sequence). This CDR3 has 15 residues. Trimming removed 7 bases from V and 1 base from J, with 14 bases in between. Written as DNA, the CDR3 is TGTGCCAGTAAGAACTCGCCACTTTCCTACAATGAGCAGTTCTTC. The encoded protein is CASKNSPLSYNEQFF.

The DNA for the CDR3 is TGCAGCGTTGGGACAGGGGGAGACTATGGCTACACCTTC. This encodes CSVGTGGDYGYTF. The chain combines TRBV29-1 with TRBJ1-2; 10 positions agree with TRBD1. Germline loops: CDR1 SQVTM, CDR2 ANQGSEA. The CDR3 has 13 amino acids. V shed 4 bases and J 3 bases; nucleotides not matched to a gene: 2.

V and J are TRBV6-6 and TRBJ2-7; TRBD1 aligns across 7 bases. CDR3 length: 16 residues. Germline CDR1 is MNHNY and CDR2 is SVGAGI (reference sequence). Losses at the gene ends were 0 bases for V and 5 bases for J; bases not matched to a gene: 10. The chain's CDR3 is CASSYSKATGSDEQYF. In DNA, the CDR3 is TGTGCCAGCAGTTACTCGAAGGCGACAGGGTCAGACGAGCAGTACTTC.

Only one count was recorded for this clone. The rearrangement joins TRBV5-4 to TRBJ2-3; D possibly matches TRBD1 or TRBD2 (5 bases each). The length of the CDR3 is 15 residues. Germline lookup yields CDR1 SGHNT and CDR2 YYREEE (reference sequence). Trimming took 4 bases from V and 0 from J, leaving 12 bases between them. DNA of the CDR3: TGTGCCAGCAGCCCTCCGGGACGGAGCACAGATACGCAGTATTTT. Amino acid sequence: CASSPPGRSTDTQYF.

This clone was counted once. The CDR3 sequence: CASSIRSGAYYEQYF. The CDR3 DNA follows: TGTGCCAGCAGTATCCGGTCAGGGGCGTACTACGAGCAGTACTTC. J is TRBJ2-7 and V is TRBV27, with a weak D call TRBD1 (6 bases). Germline V lookup: CDR1 MNHEY, CDR2 SMNVEV (reference sequence). The length of the CDR3 is 15 residues. Trimming removed 5 bases at V and 3 bases at J, with 17 bases between.

This chain joins TRBV27 and TRBJ2-6, with D possibly being TRBD2 (7 bases). This CDR3 has 19 amino acids. Trimming stripped 2 bases from V and 1 base from J, with 18 bases between. The germline V gene encodes CDR1 MNHEY and CDR2 SMNVEV (reference sequence). This CDR3 reads CASSLRGGREKSGANVLTF. The CDR3 DNA sequence: TGTGCCAGCAGTTTAAGGGGGGGTAGAGAGAAGTCTGGGGCCAACGTCCTGACTTTC.

This clone came up once. The chain is built from TRBV30 and TRBJ2-1; D possibly matches TRBD1 or TRBD2 (6 bases each). Trimming removed 0 bases from V and 8 bases from J, with 20 bases in between. Germline lookup yields CDR1 GTSNPN and CDR2 SVGIG (reference sequence). CDR3 size: 16 residues. DNA for the CDR3: TGTGCCTGGAGTGTATTTCGGGGGCGAGACCTTGATGAGCAGTTCTTC. It codes for CAWSVFRGRDLDEQFF. The variable domain in full, with the rest retrieved from reference TRBV30 and TRBJ2-1, is SQTIHQWPATLVQPVGSPLSLECTVEGTSNPNLYWYRQAAGRGLQLLFYSVGIGQISSEVPQNLSASRPQDRQFILSSKKLLLSDSGFYLCAWSVFRGRDLDEQFFGPGTRLTVL.

The sample holds one count of this clone. CDR3 sequence reads: CASSVYMGDTQYF. CDR3 nucleotide sequence: TGTGCCAGCAGCGTGTACATGGGAGATACGCAGTATTTT. The chain links TRBV9 to TRBJ2-3; D remains ambiguous. CDR1 SGDLS and CDR2 YYNGEE come from the germline V gene. V lost 2 bases and J 5 bases, leaving 9 bases between the germline ends. The CDR3 totals 13 residues.

This clone was counted a single time. The chain has TRBV27 and TRBJ1-3; D is possibly TRBD1 (6 bases). Germline CDR1 MNHEY, CDR2 SMNVEV (reference sequence). The CDR3 contains 15 residues. V shed 0 bases and J shed 4 bases, with 10 bases lying between them. CDR3 bases: TGTGCCAGCAGTTTATCGGGGGGGCGCGGAAACACCATATATTTT. This encodes CASSLSGGRGNTIYF.

The rearrangement joins TRBV9 to TRBJ2-2; D is uncertain. The V gene lost 4 bases and the J gene lost 2 bases, with 9 bases spanning the gap. The CDR3 runs to 14 residues. Germline lookup yields CDR1 SGDLS and CDR2 YYNGEE. CDR3 protein: CASSPWANTGELFF. The CDR3, as DNA: TGTGCCAGCAGCCCTTGGGCCAACACCGGGGAGCTGTTTTTT.

This clone was seen once. V usage is TRBV6-5 and J usage is TRBJ1-1; D not resolved. The CDR3 totals 15 residues. The V end was cut by 0 bases, the J end by 0 bases, with 8 bases between. Germline lookup yields CDR1 MNHEY and CDR2 SVGAGI. The CDR3 reads CASSYSTGMNTEAFF. CDR3 coding DNA: TGTGCCAGCAGTTACTCGACGGGGATGAACACTGAAGCTTTCTTT.

The gene calls are TRBV10-1 and TRBJ1-4, with TRBD1 as a possible D gene (5 bases). The V gene's germline CDR1 is WNHNN and CDR2 SYGVQD (reference sequence). Between the trimmed V and J ends, which lost 0 bases and 7 bases, there was a span of 9 bases. This CDR3 spans 14 amino acids. As DNA, the CDR3 is TGCGCCAGCAGTGAGTCGTCAGGGAGTGAAAAACTGTTTTTT. It encodes CASSESSGSEKLFF.

This clone came up once. The chain uses TRBV9 and TRBJ1-2, with 9 bases fitting TRBD1. Trimming took 4 bases from V and 5 from J; bases not matched to a gene: 9. Germline V gene sequence: CDR1 SGDLS, CDR2 YYNGEE. The CDR3 totals 15 residues. The CDR3 spells CASSPQTGGRYGYTF. The CDR3 region has the DNA TGTGCCAGCAGCCCCCAAACAGGGGGCAGGTATGGCTACACCTTC.

The genes are TRBV4-1 and TRBJ2-7; 7 bases line up with TRBD1. The CDR3 is 15 amino acids. V shed 2 bases and J 1 base; nucleotides not matched to a gene: 5. The germline gives CDR1 MGHRA, CDR2 YSYEKL. CDR3 sequence (DNA): TGCGCCAGCAGCCAAAATCCGGGACAGTCCTACGAGCAGTACTTC. Protein sequence: CASSQNPGQSYEQYF.

CDR3 DNA sequence: TGCGCCAGCAGCCAAGATCTAGCGGGGGGAGGGAATACGCAGTATTTT. As protein: CASSQDLAGGGNTQYF. The chain has TRBV4-3 and TRBJ2-3; 11 bases match TRBD2. The ends lost 0 bases at V and 7 bases at J; junction bases unmatched: 6. This CDR3 is built from 16 residues. Germline CDR1 reads LGHNA; CDR2 reads YSLEER.

This chain links TRBV7-9 with TRBJ1-5; tentatively, D is TRBD1 (5 bases). The CDR3 contains 14 residues. Germline CDR1 reads SEHNR; CDR2 reads FQNEAQ (reference sequence). V was trimmed by 0 bases and J by 7 bases, leaving 10 bases between them. The CDR3 reads CASSLAGVDQPQHF. CDR3 nucleotide sequence: TGTGCCAGCAGCTTAGCAGGGGTTGACCAGCCCCAGCATTTT.

The gene calls are TRBV13 and TRBJ2-3, with TRBD1 as a possible D gene (7 bases). The length of the CDR3 is 15 residues. V dropped 2 bases and J dropped 3 bases, with 12 bases sitting between them. Germline loops: CDR1 PRHDT, CDR2 FYEKMQ (reference sequence). The CDR3 loop reads CASSLRAGGTDTQYF. DNA for the CDR3: TGTGCCAGCAGCTTAAGGGCAGGGGGGACAGATACGCAGTATTTT.

This clone was observed once. Other DNA sequences of this sample code for an identical CDR3. This chain uses TRBV27 with TRBJ1-1, with D possibly TRBD1 on 6 matching bases. This CDR3 comprises 13 residues. V lost 6 bases and J lost 1, with 9 bases in between. Germline V gives CDR1 MNHEY, CDR2 SMNVEV (reference sequence). The CDR3 here is CASSLGGNTEAFF. As DNA, the CDR3 is TGTGCCAGCAGCCTAGGGGGGAACACTGAAGCTTTCTTT.

This clone has only one observation. J is TRBJ1-2 and V is TRBV7-8, with 7 nucleotides matching TRBD1. CDR3 length: 13 residues. The germline V gene encodes CDR1 SGHVS and CDR2 FQNEAQ. V shed 0 bases, J shed 6 bases, and the junction held 1 base outside the gene matches. The CDR3 loop is CASSLAQGDGYTF. In DNA, the CDR3 is TGTGCCAGCAGCTTAGCGCAGGGGGATGGCTACACCTTC.

The sample holds a few counts of this clone. The rearrangement joins TRBV27 to TRBJ2-7; D is possibly TRBD2 (7 bases). Trimming stripped 7 bases from V and 5 bases from J, with 15 bases between. Germline loops: CDR1 MNHEY, CDR2 SMNVEV (reference sequence). CDR3 length: 13 amino acids. In DNA form, the CDR3 reads TGTGCCAGCATAGGGGGGGGCGCCAACGAGCAGTACTTC. As protein: CASIGGGANEQYF.

The chain has TRBV4-3 and TRBJ1-2; TRBD1 matches at 7 bases. V shed 1 base and J 8 bases; nucleotides not matched to a gene: 7. Germline V gene sequence: CDR1 LGHNA, CDR2 YSLEER. CDR3 length equals 14 residues. CDR3 in amino acids: CASSQGDRVAGYTF. Written as DNA, the CDR3 is TGCGCCAGCAGCCAAGGTGACAGGGTCGCAGGCTACACCTTC.

V gene TRBV6-5 combines with J gene TRBJ2-1; 8 bases agree with TRBD1. The germline V gene encodes CDR1 MNHEY and CDR2 SVGAGI. V shed 7 bases, J shed 6 bases, and the junction held 8 bases outside the gene matches. The length of the CDR3 is 14 residues. CDR3 residues: CASKVDRDANEQFF. CDR3 nucleotide sequence: TGTGCCAGCAAAGTGGACAGGGACGCCAATGAGCAGTTCTTC.

This rearrangement joins TRBV25-1 to TRBJ1-1; no clear D. V lost 6 bases, J lost 5 bases, and 7 bases lay in between. This CDR3 comprises 11 residues. Looked up from germline, CDR1 is MGHDK and CDR2 is SYGVNS. The CDR3 region is CASSWTTEAFF. CDR3 DNA sequence: TGTGCCAGCAGCTGGACTACTGAAGCTTTCTTT.

This clone has a single count. The chain carries TRBV19 and TRBJ1-1, with unresolved D. Trimming removed 5 bases at V and 0 bases at J, with 7 bases between. The germline gives CDR1 LNHDA, CDR2 SQIVND (reference sequence). The CDR3 is 13 amino acids. CDR3 DNA sequence: TGTGCCAGTAGTCCGGACCTGAACACTGAAGCTTTCTTT. It is translated as CASSPDLNTEAFF.